This TCR beta chain comes out of a study of blood T cell repertoires in COVID-19. Germline assignment: CDR1 MNHEY and CDR2 SVGAGI. The junction had 7 bases not matched to a gene; V was cut back by 6 bases and J by 0 bases. The length of the CDR3 is 15 residues. TCRdb's copy holds only in-frame clones and misses some; the assay was immunoSEQ multiplex PCR. The repertoire includes 200,000 to 250,000 clones, over 80% of them detected once, and about 2% sits in the top ten. This clone was found once. The receptor comes from a man aged 30-40 years who had recovered from COVID-19. Sequencing was performed on peripheral blood. The genes are TRBV6-5 and TRBJ2-7; 8 bases are shared with TRBD1. CDR3 in DNA: TGTGCCAGCAGAAGCGGACAGGGAGCCTCCTACGAGCAGTACTTC. It codes for CASRSGQGASYEQYF.